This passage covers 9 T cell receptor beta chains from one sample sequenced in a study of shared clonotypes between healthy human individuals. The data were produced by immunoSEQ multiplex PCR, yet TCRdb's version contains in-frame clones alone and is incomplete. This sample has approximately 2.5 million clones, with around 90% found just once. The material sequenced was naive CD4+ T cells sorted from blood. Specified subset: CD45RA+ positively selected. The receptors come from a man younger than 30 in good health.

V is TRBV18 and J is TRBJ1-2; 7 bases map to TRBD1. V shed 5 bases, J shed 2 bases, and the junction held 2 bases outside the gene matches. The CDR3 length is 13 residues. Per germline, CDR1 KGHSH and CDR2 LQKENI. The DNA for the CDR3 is TGTGCCAGCTCAGACAGGGCAAACTATGGCTACACCTTC. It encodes CASSDRANYGYTF.

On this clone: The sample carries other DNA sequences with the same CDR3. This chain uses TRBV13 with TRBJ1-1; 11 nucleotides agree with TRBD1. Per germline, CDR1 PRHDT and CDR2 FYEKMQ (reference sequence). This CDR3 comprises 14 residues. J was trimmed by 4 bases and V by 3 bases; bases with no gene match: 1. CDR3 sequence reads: CASSLGTGGTEAFF. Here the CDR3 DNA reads TGTGCCAGCAGCTTGGGGACAGGGGGCACTGAAGCTTTCTTT.

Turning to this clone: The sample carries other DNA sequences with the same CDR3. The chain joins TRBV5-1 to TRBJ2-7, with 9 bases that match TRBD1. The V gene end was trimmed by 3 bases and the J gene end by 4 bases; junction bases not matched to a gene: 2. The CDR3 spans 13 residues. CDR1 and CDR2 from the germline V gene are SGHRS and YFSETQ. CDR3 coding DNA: TGCGCCAGCAGCTCGGGACAGGGTTACGAGCAGTACTTC. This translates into CASSSGQGYEQYF.

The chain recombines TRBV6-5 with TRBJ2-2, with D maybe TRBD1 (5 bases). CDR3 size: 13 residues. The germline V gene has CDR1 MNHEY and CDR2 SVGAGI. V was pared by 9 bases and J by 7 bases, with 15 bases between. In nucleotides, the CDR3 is TGTGCCAGTCTCGAAAAGGGGTTCGGGGAGCTGTTTTTT. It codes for CASLEKGFGELFF.

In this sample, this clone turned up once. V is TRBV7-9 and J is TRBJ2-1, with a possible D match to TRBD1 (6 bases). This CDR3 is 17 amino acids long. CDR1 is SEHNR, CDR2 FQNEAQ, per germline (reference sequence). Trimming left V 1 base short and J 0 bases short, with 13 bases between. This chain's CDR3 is CASSLEGVQRSYNEQFF. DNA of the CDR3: TGTGCCAGCAGCTTAGAGGGGGTGCAACGCTCCTACAATGAGCAGTTCTTC.

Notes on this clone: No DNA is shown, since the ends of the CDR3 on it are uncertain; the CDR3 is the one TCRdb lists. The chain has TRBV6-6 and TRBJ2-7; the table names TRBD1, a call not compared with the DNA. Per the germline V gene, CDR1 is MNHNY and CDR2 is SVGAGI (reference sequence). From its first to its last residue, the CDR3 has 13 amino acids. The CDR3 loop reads CASSTSGSGTVHF.

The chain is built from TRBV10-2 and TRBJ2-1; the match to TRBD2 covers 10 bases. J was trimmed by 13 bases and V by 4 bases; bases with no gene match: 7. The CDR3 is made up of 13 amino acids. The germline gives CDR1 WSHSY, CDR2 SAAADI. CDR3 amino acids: CASSGLAGALQFF. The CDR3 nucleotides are TGCGCCAGCAGTGGGCTAGCGGGGGCTTTACAGTTCTTC.

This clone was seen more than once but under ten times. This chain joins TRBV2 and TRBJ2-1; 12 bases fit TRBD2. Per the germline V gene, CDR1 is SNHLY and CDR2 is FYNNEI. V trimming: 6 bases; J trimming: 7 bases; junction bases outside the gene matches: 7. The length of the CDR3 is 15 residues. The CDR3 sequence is CASRRLAGVFNEQFF. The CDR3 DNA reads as TGTGCCAGCAGACGACTAGCGGGAGTATTTAATGAGCAGTTCTTC.

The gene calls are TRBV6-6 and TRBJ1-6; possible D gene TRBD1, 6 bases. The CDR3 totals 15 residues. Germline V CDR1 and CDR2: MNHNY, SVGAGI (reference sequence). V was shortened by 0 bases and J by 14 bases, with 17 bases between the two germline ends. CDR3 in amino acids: CASSYSGSFEGALHF. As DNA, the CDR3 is TGTGCCAGCAGTTACTCGGGGTCTTTTGAGGGGGCCCTCCACTTT.